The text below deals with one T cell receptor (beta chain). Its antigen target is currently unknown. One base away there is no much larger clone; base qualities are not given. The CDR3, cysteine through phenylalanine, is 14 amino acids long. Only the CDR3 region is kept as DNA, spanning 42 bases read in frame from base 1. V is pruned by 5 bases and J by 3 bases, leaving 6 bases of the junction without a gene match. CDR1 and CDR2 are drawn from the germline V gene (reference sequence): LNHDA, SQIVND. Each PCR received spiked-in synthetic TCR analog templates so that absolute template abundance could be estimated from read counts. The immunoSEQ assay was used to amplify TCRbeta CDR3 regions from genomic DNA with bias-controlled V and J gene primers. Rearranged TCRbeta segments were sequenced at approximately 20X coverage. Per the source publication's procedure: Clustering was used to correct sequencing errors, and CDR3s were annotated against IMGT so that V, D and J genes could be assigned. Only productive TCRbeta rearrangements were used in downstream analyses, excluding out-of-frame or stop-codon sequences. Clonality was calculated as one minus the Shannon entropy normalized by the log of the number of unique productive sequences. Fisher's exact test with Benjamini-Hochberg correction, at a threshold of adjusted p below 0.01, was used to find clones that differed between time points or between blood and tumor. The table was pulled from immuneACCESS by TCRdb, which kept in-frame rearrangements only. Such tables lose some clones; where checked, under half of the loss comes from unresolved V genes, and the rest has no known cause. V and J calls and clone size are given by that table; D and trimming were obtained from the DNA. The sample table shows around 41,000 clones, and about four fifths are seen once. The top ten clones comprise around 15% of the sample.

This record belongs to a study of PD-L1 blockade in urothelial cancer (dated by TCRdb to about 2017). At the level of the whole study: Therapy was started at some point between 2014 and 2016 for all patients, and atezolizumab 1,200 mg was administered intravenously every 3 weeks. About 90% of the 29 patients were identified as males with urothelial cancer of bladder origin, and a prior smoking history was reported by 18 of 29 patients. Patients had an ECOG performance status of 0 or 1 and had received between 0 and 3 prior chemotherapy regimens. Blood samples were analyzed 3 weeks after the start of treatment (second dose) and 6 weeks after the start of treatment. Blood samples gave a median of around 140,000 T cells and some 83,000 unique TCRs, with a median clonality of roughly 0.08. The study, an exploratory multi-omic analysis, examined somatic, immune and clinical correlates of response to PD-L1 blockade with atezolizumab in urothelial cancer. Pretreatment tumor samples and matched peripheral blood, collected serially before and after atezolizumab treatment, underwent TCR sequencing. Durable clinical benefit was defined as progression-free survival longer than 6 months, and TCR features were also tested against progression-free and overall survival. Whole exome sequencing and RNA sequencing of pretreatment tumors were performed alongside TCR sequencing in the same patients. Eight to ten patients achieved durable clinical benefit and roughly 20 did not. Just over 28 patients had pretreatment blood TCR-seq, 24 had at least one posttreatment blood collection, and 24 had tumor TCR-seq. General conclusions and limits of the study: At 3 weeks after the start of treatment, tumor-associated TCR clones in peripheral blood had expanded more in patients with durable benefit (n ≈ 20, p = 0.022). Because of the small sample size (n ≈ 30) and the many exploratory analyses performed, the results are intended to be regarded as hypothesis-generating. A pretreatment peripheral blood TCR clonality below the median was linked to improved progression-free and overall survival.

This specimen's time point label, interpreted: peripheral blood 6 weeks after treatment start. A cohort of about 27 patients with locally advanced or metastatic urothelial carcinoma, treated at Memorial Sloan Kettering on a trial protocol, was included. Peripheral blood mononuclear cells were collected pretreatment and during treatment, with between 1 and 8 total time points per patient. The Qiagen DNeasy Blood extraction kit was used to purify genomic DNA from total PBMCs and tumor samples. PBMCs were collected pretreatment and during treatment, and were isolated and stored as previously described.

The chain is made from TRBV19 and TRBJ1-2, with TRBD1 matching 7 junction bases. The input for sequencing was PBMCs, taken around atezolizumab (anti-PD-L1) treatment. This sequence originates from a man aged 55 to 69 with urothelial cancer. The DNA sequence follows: TGTGCCAGTAGTCCGGGGACAGAATACTATGGCTACACCTTC. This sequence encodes CASSPGTEYYGYTF.